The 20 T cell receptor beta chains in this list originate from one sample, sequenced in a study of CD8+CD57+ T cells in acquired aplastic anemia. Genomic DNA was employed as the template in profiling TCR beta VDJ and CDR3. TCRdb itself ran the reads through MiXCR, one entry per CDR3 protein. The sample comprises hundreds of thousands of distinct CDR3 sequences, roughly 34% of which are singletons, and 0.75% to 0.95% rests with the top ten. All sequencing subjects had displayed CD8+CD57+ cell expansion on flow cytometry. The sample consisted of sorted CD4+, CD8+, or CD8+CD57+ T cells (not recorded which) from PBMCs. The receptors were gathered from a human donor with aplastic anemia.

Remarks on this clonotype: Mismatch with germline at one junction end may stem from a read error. The DNA of the CDR3 is TGTGCCAGCAGCCAAGTTGGCCCCTACGAGCAGCACTTC. Translation gives CASSQVGPYEQHF. This chain links TRBV10-3 with TRBJ2-7; no reliable D call. This CDR3 contains 13 residues. Germline loops: CDR1 ENHRY, CDR2 SYGVKD.

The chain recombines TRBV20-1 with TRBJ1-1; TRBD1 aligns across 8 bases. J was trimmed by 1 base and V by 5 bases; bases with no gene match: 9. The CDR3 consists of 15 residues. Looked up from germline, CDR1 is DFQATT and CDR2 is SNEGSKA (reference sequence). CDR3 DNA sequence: TGCAGTGCTCGGACAGGGATCGTTGCGAACACTGAAGCTTTCTTT. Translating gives CSARTGIVANTEAFF.

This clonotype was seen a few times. The CDR3 region is CAISETPAGSVSSSYNSPLHF. CDR3 DNA: TGTGCCATCAGTGAAACTCCTGCGGGGTCAGTTTCTAGCTCCTATAATTCACCCCTCCACTTT. The chain combines TRBV10-3 with TRBJ1-6; D remains unclear. Looked up from germline, CDR1 is ENHRY and CDR2 is SYGVKD. The CDR3 loop spans 21 amino acids. Trimming shortened V by 3 bases and J by 0 bases, and 24 bases separated the two germline ends.

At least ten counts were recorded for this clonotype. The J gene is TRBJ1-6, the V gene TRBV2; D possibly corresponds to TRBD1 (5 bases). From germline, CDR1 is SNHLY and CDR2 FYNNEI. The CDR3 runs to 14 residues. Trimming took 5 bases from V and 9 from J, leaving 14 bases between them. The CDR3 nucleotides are TGTGCCAGCAGTTTATCAGGGATGGGTTCACCCCTCCACTTT. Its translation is CASSLSGMGSPLHF. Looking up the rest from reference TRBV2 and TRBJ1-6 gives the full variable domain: EPEVTQTPSHQVTQMGQEVILRCVPISNHLYFYWYRQILGQKVEFLVSFYNNEISEKSEIFDDQFSVERPDGSNFTLKIRSTKLEDSAMYFCASSLSGMGSPLHFGNGTRLTVT.

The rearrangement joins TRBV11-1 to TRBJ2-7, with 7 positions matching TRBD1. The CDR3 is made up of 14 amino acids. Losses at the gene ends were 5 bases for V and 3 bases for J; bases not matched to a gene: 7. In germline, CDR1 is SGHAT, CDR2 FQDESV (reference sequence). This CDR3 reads CASSPDRDLYEQYF. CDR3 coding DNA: TGTGCCAGCAGCCCCGACAGGGATCTCTACGAGCAGTACTTC.

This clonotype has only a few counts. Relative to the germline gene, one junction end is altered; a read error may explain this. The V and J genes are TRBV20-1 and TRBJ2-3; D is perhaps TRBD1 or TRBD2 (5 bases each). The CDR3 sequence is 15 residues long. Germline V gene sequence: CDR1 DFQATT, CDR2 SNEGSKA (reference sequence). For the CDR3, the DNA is TGCAGTGCTAGAGATGTGGGGACGAGCACAGATACGCGGTATTTT. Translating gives CSARDVGTSTDTRYF.

The CDR3 reads CSVVDRANQPQHF. The DNA of the CDR3 is TGCAGCGTTGTGGACAGAGCCAATCAGCCCCAGCATTTT. The chain links TRBV29-1 to TRBJ1-5, with D possibly matching TRBD1 (6 bases). The germline V gene has CDR1 SQVTM and CDR2 ANQGSEA. Trimming removed 4 bases from V and 3 bases from J, with 10 bases in between. The CDR3 sequence is 13 residues long.

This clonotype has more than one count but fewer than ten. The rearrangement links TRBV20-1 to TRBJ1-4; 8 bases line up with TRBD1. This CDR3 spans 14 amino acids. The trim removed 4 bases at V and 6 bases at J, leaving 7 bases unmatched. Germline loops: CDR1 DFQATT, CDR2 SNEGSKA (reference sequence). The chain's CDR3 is CSAIWTGRDEKLFF. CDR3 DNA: TGCAGTGCTATATGGACAGGGCGGGATGAAAAACTGTTTTTT.

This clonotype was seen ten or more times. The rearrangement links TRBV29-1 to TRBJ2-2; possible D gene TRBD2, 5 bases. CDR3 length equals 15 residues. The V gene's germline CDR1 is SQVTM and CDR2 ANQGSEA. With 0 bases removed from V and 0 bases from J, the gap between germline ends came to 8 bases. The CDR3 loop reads CSVEEGGTNTGELFF. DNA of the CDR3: TGCAGCGTTGAAGAAGGAGGTACGAACACCGGGGAGCTGTTTTTT.

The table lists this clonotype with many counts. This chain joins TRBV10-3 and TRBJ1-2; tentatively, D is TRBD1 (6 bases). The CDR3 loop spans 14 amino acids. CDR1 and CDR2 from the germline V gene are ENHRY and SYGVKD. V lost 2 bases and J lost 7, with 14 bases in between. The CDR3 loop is CAISEGAGVFGYTF. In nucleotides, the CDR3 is TGTGCCATCAGTGAGGGGGCAGGGGTATTTGGCTACACCTTC.

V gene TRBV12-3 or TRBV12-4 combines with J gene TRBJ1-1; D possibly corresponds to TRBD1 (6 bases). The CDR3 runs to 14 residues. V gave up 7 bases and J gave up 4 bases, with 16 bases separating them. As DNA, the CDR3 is TGTGCCAGCACGCTCCTGGGAGGGGGCACTGAAGCTTTCTTT. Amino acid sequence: CASTLLGGGTEAFF.

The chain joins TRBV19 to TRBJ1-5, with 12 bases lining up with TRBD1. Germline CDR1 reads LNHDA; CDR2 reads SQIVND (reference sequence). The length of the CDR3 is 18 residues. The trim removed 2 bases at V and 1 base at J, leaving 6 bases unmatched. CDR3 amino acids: CASSINAGQGASNQPQHF. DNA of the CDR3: TGTGCCAGTAGTATAAATGCGGGACAGGGGGCAAGCAATCAGCCCCAGCATTTT. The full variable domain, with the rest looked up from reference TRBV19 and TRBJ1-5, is DGGITQSPKYLFRKEGQNVTLSCEQNLNHDAMYWYRQDPGQGLRLIYYSQIVNDFQKGDIAEGYSVSREKKESFPLTVTSAQKNPTAFYLCASSINAGQGASNQPQHFGDGTRLSIL.

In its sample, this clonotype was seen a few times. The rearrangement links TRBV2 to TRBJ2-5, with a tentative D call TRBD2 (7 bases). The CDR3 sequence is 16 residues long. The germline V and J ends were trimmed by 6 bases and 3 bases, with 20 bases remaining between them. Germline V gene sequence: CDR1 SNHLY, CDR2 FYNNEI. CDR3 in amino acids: CASSGGQGRLKETQYF. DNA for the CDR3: TGTGCCAGCAGCGGGGGGCAGGGAAGGTTGAAAGAGACCCAGTACTTC.

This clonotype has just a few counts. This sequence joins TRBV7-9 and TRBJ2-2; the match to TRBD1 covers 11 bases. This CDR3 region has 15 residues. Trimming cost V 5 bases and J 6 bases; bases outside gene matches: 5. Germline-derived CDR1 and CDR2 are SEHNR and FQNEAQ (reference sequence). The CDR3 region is CASSPVGQGAGELFF. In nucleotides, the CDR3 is TGTGCCAGCAGCCCTGTGGGACAGGGGGCCGGGGAGCTGTTTTTT.

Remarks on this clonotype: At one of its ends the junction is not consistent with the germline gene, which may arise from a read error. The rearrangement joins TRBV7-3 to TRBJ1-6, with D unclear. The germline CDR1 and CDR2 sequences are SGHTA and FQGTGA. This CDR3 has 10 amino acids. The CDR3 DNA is TGTGCCAGCAGCTTATCGCCCCTCGACTTT. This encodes CASSLSPLDF.

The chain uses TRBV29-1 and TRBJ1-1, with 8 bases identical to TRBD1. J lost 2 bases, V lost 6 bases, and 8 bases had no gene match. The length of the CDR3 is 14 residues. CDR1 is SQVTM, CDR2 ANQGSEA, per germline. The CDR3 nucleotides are TGCAGCGTAGAGGACAGGGCTGGAAACACTGAAGCTTTCTTT. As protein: CSVEDRAGNTEAFF. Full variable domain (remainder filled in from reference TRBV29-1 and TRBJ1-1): SAVISQKPSRDICQRGTSLTIQCQVDSQVTMMFWYRQQPGQSLTLIATANQGSEATYESGFVIDKFPISRPNLTFSTLTVSNMSPEDSSIYLCSVEDRAGNTEAFFGQGTRLTVV.

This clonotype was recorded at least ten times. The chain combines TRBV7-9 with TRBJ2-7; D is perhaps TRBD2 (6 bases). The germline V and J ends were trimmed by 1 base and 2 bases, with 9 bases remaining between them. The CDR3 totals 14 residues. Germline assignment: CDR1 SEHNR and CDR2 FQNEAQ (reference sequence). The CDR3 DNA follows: TGTGCCAGCAGCTTAGAGCGGGCTCCCTACGAGCAGTACTTC. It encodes CASSLERAPYEQYF.

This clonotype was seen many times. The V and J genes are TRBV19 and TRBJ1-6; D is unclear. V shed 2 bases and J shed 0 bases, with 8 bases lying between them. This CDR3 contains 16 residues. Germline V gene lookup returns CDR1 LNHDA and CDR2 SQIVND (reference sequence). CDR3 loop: CASSITLSSYNSPLHF. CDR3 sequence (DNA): TGTGCCAGTAGTATAACCCTGAGCTCCTATAATTCACCCCTCCACTTT.

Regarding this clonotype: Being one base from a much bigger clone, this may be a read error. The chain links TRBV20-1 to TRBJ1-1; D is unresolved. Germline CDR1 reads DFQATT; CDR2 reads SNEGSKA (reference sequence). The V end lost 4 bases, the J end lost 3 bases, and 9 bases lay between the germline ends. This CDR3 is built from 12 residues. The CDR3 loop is CSAKVLDTEAFF. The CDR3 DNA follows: TGCAGTGCTAAGGTGCTGGACACTGAAGCTTTCTTT.

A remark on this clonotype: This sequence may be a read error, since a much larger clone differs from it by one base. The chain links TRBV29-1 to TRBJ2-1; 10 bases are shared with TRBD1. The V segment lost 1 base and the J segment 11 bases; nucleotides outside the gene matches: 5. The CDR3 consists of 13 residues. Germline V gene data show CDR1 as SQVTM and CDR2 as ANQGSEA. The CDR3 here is CSVEGTGGNKQFF. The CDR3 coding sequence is TGCAGCGTTGAAGGGACAGGGGGAAATAAGCAGTTCTTC.